One T cell receptor beta chain is described in this entry. Its antigen is not identified. Per the germline V gene, CDR1 is SGHRS and CDR2 is YFSETQ. V shed 3 bases, J shed 5 bases, and the junction held 5 bases outside the gene matches. This CDR3 is 15 amino acids long. Use of 60 Vbeta and 13 Jbeta primers characterized the PCR. Measured with immunoSEQ multiplex PCR; TCRdb has only the in-frame clones, and not every one. In the table there are about 160,000 clones, roughly 80% of which are singletons. This entry belongs to a study of cytomegalovirus exposure and HLA in healthy donors. Study outcomes and limitations: Common viral pathogens were later found to be apparently linked to several of the most significant clusters. Rates of TCR association differed by HLA locus in a later analysis, with DRB1 highest and HLA-C lowest.

The receptor's source is a woman in her 30s in good health and CMV-seronegative. J is TRBJ1-5 and V is TRBV5-1; 10 bases line up with TRBD1. The sequenced sample was PBMCs. DNA of the CDR3: TGCGCCAGCAGCTGGGGGACAGGGGAGGATCAGCCCCAGCATTTT. Protein: CASSWGTGEDQPQHF.